One and the same sample provided the 26 T cell receptor beta chains below, sequenced in a study of cytomegalovirus exposure and HLA in healthy donors. Primers: 60 Vbeta forward and 13 Jbeta reverse. Here immunoSEQ multiplex PCR was the method, and the copy in TCRdb shows in-frame clones only, minus some. The profile covers 110,000 to 150,000 clones, with more than 7.5% appearing a single time and approximately 1.7% taken by the ten largest. Sample: PBMCs. These receptors came from a man over 45 in good health and CMV-seronegative.

The chain has TRBV6-5 and TRBJ1-2; D unclear. The CDR3 is 13 amino acids. The ends were cut back, 5 bases at V and 6 bases at J, with 13 bases in the middle. Germline V gene data show CDR1 as MNHEY and CDR2 as SVGAGI. The CDR3 DNA is TGTGCCAGCAGTAAATACACAAACCATGGCTACACCTTC. It specifies CASSKYTNHGYTF.

This clone was seen more than once but under ten times. The chain carries TRBV5-1 and TRBJ2-3; TRBD1 agrees at 8 bases. The CDR3 spans 16 residues. Germline V gene lookup returns CDR1 SGHRS and CDR2 YFSETQ. V lost 0 bases, J lost 1 base, and 4 bases stayed unmatched. As DNA, the CDR3 is TGCGCCAGCAGCTTGGCCAGGGGGCAACGCACAGATACGCAGTATTTT. Its protein is CASSLARGQRTDTQYF.

The CDR3 region has the DNA TGTGCCAGCAGCTTGGACAGTGAATTCTACGAGCAGTACTTC. It encodes CASSLDSEFYEQYF. The rearrangement uses TRBV11-2 and TRBJ2-7, with D tentatively TRBD1 (6 bases). V dropped 3 bases and J dropped 3 bases, with 12 bases sitting between them. This CDR3 region has 14 residues. Germline CDR1 and CDR2: SGHAT and FQNNGV. Based on the CDR3 plus reference TRBV11-2 and TRBJ2-7, the full variable domain is EAGVAQSPRYKIIEKRQSVAFWCNPISGHATLYWYQQILGQGPKLLIQFQNNGVVDDSQLPKDRFSAERLKGVDSTLKIQPAKLEDSAVYLCASSLDSEFYEQYFGPGTRLTVT.

This clone occurred a few times. The chain has TRBV23-1 and TRBJ2-2; D perhaps matches TRBD1 (6 bases). TRBV23-1 is reported as an ORF; its role is uncertain. Between the trimmed V and J ends, which lost 6 bases and 5 bases, there was a span of 16 bases. The CDR3 consists of 15 residues. The CDR3 reads CASRLRGCWTGELFF. CDR3 DNA sequence: TGCGCCAGCAGACTCAGGGGATGTTGGACCGGGGAGCTGTTTTTT.

V usage is TRBV28 and J usage is TRBJ2-7; 8 bases are a match to TRBD2. Germline-derived CDR1 and CDR2 are MDHEN and SYDVKM. The CDR3 extends over 14 amino acids. V lost 10 bases and J lost 4; bases outside the gene matches: 12. CDR3 coding DNA: TGTGCCACCCTCGGGGGGGACGGAACTTACGAGCAGTACTTC. It codes for CATLGGDGTYEQYF.

The chain employs TRBV27 and TRBJ2-2, with TRBD1 matching over 10 bases. The CDR3 contains 14 residues. Germline trimming cut 3 bases from V and 5 bases from J; bases unmatched to any gene: 0. The V gene's germline CDR1 is MNHEY and CDR2 SMNVEV (reference sequence). The CDR3 region is CASSLGQGTGELFF. DNA of the CDR3: TGTGCCAGCAGTTTGGGACAGGGGACCGGGGAGCTGTTTTTT.

The rearrangement joins TRBV15 to TRBJ2-7; D is unresolved. Germline V CDR1 and CDR2: LNHNV, YYDKDF (reference sequence). V dropped 5 bases and J dropped 2 bases, with 10 bases sitting between them. CDR3 size: 13 residues. CDR3 sequence reads: CATSLGLPYEQYF. CDR3 sequence (DNA): TGTGCCACCAGCCTGGGCTTACCCTACGAGCAGTACTTC. Variable domain in full (rest from reference TRBV15 and TRBJ2-7): DAMVIQNPRYQVTQFGKPVTLSCSQTLNHNVMYWYQQKSSQAPKLLFHYYDKDFNNEADTPDNFQSRRPNTSFCFLDIRSPGLGDTAMYLCATSLGLPYEQYFGPGTRLTVT.

The J gene is TRBJ2-1, the V gene TRBV11-3, with 10 bases matching TRBD2. In germline, CDR1 is SGHNT, CDR2 YENEEA. V was clipped by 1 base and J by 8 bases; unmatched bases: 11. This CDR3 is built from 17 residues. The CDR3 nucleotides read TGTGCCAGCAGCTTAGCCCCTCTAGCGGGAGCTTCGGATGAGCAGTTCTTC. Protein sequence: CASSLAPLAGASDEQFF.

This clone was seen more than once but under ten times. The V and J genes are TRBV2 and TRBJ2-7; TRBD1 matches 9 bases. Germline V CDR1 and CDR2: SNHLY, FYNNEI. V shed 4 bases and J 2 bases; nucleotides not matched to a gene: 6. The CDR3 is 15 amino acids. CDR3: CASSAPGQGAYEQYF. CDR3 DNA: TGTGCCAGCAGTGCCCCGGGACAGGGAGCCTACGAGCAGTACTTC.

The chain carries TRBV5-4 and TRBJ1-1; no clear D. Per the germline V gene, CDR1 is SGHNT and CDR2 is YYREEE (reference sequence). The ends were cut back, 2 bases at V and 0 bases at J, with 5 bases in the middle. This CDR3 region has 13 residues. Here the CDR3 DNA reads TGTGCCAGCAGCTTCACAATGAACACTGAAGCTTTCTTT. Translating it yields CASSFTMNTEAFF.

V is TRBV28 and J is TRBJ2-7, with D perhaps TRBD2 (10 bases). The germline gives CDR1 MDHEN, CDR2 SYDVKM. The V and J ends lost 6 bases and 3 bases respectively, with 21 bases between them. The CDR3 spans 16 residues. The CDR3 reads CASRTGGIAGGYEQYF. The CDR3 coding sequence is TGTGCCAGCAGGACAGGGGGAATAGCGGGAGGCTACGAGCAGTACTTC.

The chain uses TRBV6-1 and TRBJ1-1; 8 nucleotides line up with TRBD1. This CDR3 contains 14 residues. J was trimmed by 1 base and V by 6 bases; bases with no gene match: 4. CDR1 MNHNS and CDR2 SASEGT come from the germline V gene. CDR3 residues: CASSRQGQNTEAFF. The CDR3 nucleotides read TGTGCCAGCAGCAGACAGGGGCAGAACACTGAAGCTTTCTTT.

The rearrangement links TRBV19 to TRBJ1-4; possible D gene TRBD1, 6 bases. The CDR3 runs to 16 residues. V lost 3 bases to trimming and J lost 5 bases, with 16 bases between them. Germline assignment: CDR1 LNHDA and CDR2 SQIVND (reference sequence). This CDR3 reads CASSMRQAISNEKLFF. DNA for the CDR3: TGTGCCAGTAGTATGAGACAGGCCATTTCGAATGAAAAACTGTTTTTT. Full variable domain (missing parts from reference TRBV19 and TRBJ1-4): DGGITQSPKYLFRKEGQNVTLSCEQNLNHDAMYWYRQDPGQGLRLIYYSQIVNDFQKGDIAEGYSVSREKKESFPLTVTSAQKNPTAFYLCASSMRQAISNEKLFFGSGTQLSVL.

The chain uses TRBV18 and TRBJ1-1, with a weak D call TRBD1 (6 bases). The CDR3 totals 19 residues. V was pared by 4 bases and J by 0 bases, with 24 bases between. Germline CDR1 reads KGHSH; CDR2 reads LQKENI. CDR3 coding DNA: TGTGCCAGCTCACAGGAAGGTGGGACATTCACTTATTTGAACACTGAAGCTTTCTTT. It codes for CASSQEGGTFTYLNTEAFF.

The chain employs TRBV5-1 and TRBJ2-1, with TRBD1 matching 9 bases. V lost 3 bases to trimming and J lost 8 bases; unmatched junction nucleotides: 12. The CDR3 has 16 residues. Germline assignment: CDR1 SGHRS and CDR2 YFSETQ. In nucleotides, the CDR3 is TGCGCCAGCAGCTCCGAGGGGACAGGGTTTGAGGATGAGCAGTTCTTC. Translating it yields CASSSEGTGFEDEQFF.

The chain is built from TRBV5-6 and TRBJ1-1; a possible D gene is TRBD1 (5 bases). The V end was cut by 0 bases, the J end by 5 bases, with 11 bases between. Per germline, CDR1 SGHDT and CDR2 YYEEEE. The CDR3 sequence is 14 residues long. For the CDR3, the DNA is TGTGCCAGCAGCTTGGGACAGTCGAGGACTGAAGCTTTCTTT. This gives the protein CASSLGQSRTEAFF.

This clone was found a few times. The chain has TRBV19 and TRBJ2-6; D unresolved. Per the germline V gene, CDR1 is LNHDA and CDR2 is SQIVND (reference sequence). The V end was cut by 3 bases, the J end by 0 bases, with 6 bases between. CDR3 size: 15 residues. The CDR3 sequence is CASSIGNSGANVLTF. CDR3 coding DNA: TGTGCCAGTAGTATTGGCAACTCTGGGGCCAACGTCCTGACTTTC.

This chain uses TRBV5-4 with TRBJ2-5; TRBD2 aligns across 10 bases. Germline trimming cut 2 bases from V and 2 bases from J; bases unmatched to any gene: 9. Per germline, CDR1 SGHNT and CDR2 YYREEE (reference sequence). This CDR3 has 17 residues. The CDR3 region has the DNA TGTGCCAGCAGCTTTAGCGGGGGGCCCCTCTTGCAAGAGACCCAGTACTTC. This translates into CASSFSGGPLLQETQYF.

V and J are TRBV2 and TRBJ1-5, with 12 nucleotides matching TRBD1. Germline loops: CDR1 SNHLY, CDR2 FYNNEI. The ends lost 4 bases at V and 7 bases at J; junction bases unmatched: 11. The CDR3 length is 17 residues. CDR3 DNA: TGTGCCAGCAGTGCTCAGGGACAGGGGGCTATTGGGCAGCCCCAGCATTTT. As protein: CASSAQGQGAIGQPQHF.

The rearrangement links TRBV7-2 to TRBJ1-1; no firm D call. Looked up from germline, CDR1 is SGHTA and CDR2 is FQGNSA. The CDR3 runs to 12 residues. Trimming removed 0 bases at V and 10 bases at J, with 9 bases between. The DNA of the CDR3 is TGTGCCAGCAGCTTAGCGAGCAACCGAGCTTTCTTT. Protein sequence: CASSLASNRAFF.

J is TRBJ2-2 and V is TRBV6-5; TRBD2 aligns across 9 bases. CDR3 size: 15 residues. CDR1 is MNHEY and CDR2 is SVGAGI in the germline V gene. V lost 4 bases to trimming and J lost 6 bases; unmatched junction nucleotides: 6. Here the CDR3 reads CASSSSGMRSGELFF. CDR3 DNA: TGTGCCAGCAGTTCTAGCGGGATGAGGTCCGGGGAGCTGTTTTTT.

This clone turned up a few times. The V gene is TRBV10-1, the J gene TRBJ2-6; 9 nucleotides match TRBD1. Germline CDR1 is WNHNN and CDR2 is SYGVQD (reference sequence). This CDR3 is 19 amino acids long. Trimming took 6 bases from V and 1 from J; bases not matched to a gene: 13. CDR3 DNA sequence: TGCGCCAGCAGCGACTCGAGGGACAGGGAATTATCTGGGGCCAACGTCCTGACTTTC. Translation gives CASSDSRDRELSGANVLTF.

The CDR3 DNA reads as TGTGCCAGTAGCTATAGCGGGGAAGTCGAGCAGTACTTC. It encodes CASSYSGEVEQYF. J is TRBJ2-7 and V is TRBV19; TRBD2 agrees at 8 bases. The CDR3 spans 13 residues. V lost 6 bases to trimming and J lost 6 bases; unmatched junction nucleotides: 7. CDR1 LNHDA and CDR2 SQIVND come from the germline V gene (reference sequence).

This chain connects TRBV30 to TRBJ2-1, with 13 bases that match TRBD2. CDR3 size: 14 residues. The germline V gene has CDR1 GTSNPN and CDR2 SVGIG (reference sequence). Unmatched junction bases numbered 4, after V lost 3 bases and J lost 8 bases. This CDR3 is CAWRPLAGGYEQFF. The DNA of the CDR3 is TGTGCCTGGAGGCCACTAGCGGGAGGGTATGAGCAGTTCTTC.

This chain uses TRBV20-1 with TRBJ2-7; tentative D call: TRBD2 (6 bases). The germline V gene has CDR1 DFQATT and CDR2 SNEGSKA (reference sequence). The CDR3 is 10 amino acids. Between the trimmed V and J ends, which lost 5 bases and 12 bases, there was a span of 14 bases. This CDR3 is CSALAVDRYF. CDR3 in DNA: TGCAGTGCTTTAGCGGTAGATAGGTACTTC.

This clone was counted a few times. J is TRBJ2-3 and V is TRBV7-9, with 10 bases fitting TRBD1. The CDR3 spans 16 residues. Unmatched junction bases numbered 9, after V lost 5 bases and J lost 4 bases. Germline CDR1 and CDR2: SEHNR and FQNEAQ (reference sequence). DNA of the CDR3: TGTGCCAGCAGCAAAGTCTCCGGGACAGGGGCAGATACGCAGTATTTT. It yields the protein CASSKVSGTGADTQYF.